A selection of T cell receptor beta chains follows, all from one sample in a study of blood T cell repertoires in COVID-19. Data came from immunoSEQ multiplex PCR; TCRdb stores just in-frame clones and leaves some out. The profile shows 25,000 to 35,000 clones, 75% to 90% of them singletons. Sequenced input: peripheral blood. These receptors were taken from a man between 65 and 85 years old with active COVID-19. Each CDR3 is given with its conserved first and last residue. The D gene is left open where the match is weak. Part of the rows lack a size; the others show once, few, many or a class for expanded clones.

len: 14; v_gene: TRBV5-1; j_gene: TRBJ1-1; d_gene: -; abundance: -; CDR3nt: TGCGCCAGCAGCTTGGAGGTAAGGGGAACTGAAGCTTTCTTT; CDR3aa: CASSLEVRGTEAFF
len: 14; v_gene: TRBV10-3; j_gene: TRBJ1-3; d_gene: -; abundance: -; CDR3nt: TGTGCCATCAGCAGACAGGCCTCTGGAAACACCATATATTTT; CDR3aa: CAISRQASGNTIYF
len: 14; v_gene: TRBV6-4; j_gene: TRBJ2-2; d_gene: -; abundance: -; CDR3nt: TGTGCCAGCAGTGAGGAGTCTCACACCGGGGAGCTGTTTTTT; CDR3aa: CASSEESHTGELFF
len: 15; v_gene: TRBV4-2; j_gene: TRBJ2-5; d_gene: -; abundance: -; CDR3nt: TGTGCCAGCAGCCAAGATTGGCTAGCCACGGAGACCCAGTACTTC; CDR3aa: CASSQDWLATETQYF
len: 13; v_gene: TRBV21-1; j_gene: TRBJ2-7; d_gene: -; abundance: -; CDR3nt: TGTGCCAGCCGACGGGGGTCTTCCTACGAGCAGTACTTC; CDR3aa: CASRRGSSYEQYF
len: 20; v_gene: TRBV24-1; j_gene: TRBJ2-6; d_gene: TRBD1; abundance: -; CDR3nt: TGTGCCACCAGTGATTCACACGGACAGGGGGCGCGATATGGGGCCAACGTCCTGACTTTC; CDR3aa: CATSDSHGQGARYGANVLTF
len: 16; v_gene: TRBV2; j_gene: TRBJ2-1; d_gene: TRBD2; abundance: -; CDR3nt: TGTGCCAGCAGTCAAAGGCTAGCGGGGGCCTACAATGAGCAGTTCTTC; CDR3aa: CASSQRLAGAYNEQFF
len: 19; v_gene: TRBV24-1; j_gene: TRBJ2-2; d_gene: TRBD1; abundance: once; CDR3nt: TGTGCCACCAGTGGGGGGAACAGGGGGCGTACTCCGGACACCGGGGAGCTGTTTTTT; CDR3aa: CATSGGNRGRTPDTGELFF
len: 15; v_gene: TRBV7-9; j_gene: TRBJ1-2; d_gene: -; abundance: -; CDR3nt: TGTGCCAGCAGCTTAGATACAGGGAAGAACTATGGCTACACCTTC; CDR3aa: CASSLDTGKNYGYTF
len: 16; v_gene: TRBV10-3; j_gene: TRBJ2-6; d_gene: TRBD1; abundance: -; CDR3nt: TGTGCCATTAAAGGGACAGGGGGAACTGGGGCCAACGTCCTGACTTTC; CDR3aa: CAIKGTGGTGANVLTF
len: 12; v_gene: TRBV5-6; j_gene: TRBJ2-1; d_gene: TRBD2; abundance: -; CDR3nt: TGTGCCAGCAGCCCCGGGGGGATGGGGAGCCTCTTC; CDR3aa: CASSPGGMGSLF
len: 14; v_gene: TRBV6-5; j_gene: TRBJ2-6; d_gene: -; abundance: -; CDR3nt: TGTGCCAGCGGGCCGAACTCTGGGGCCAACGTCCTGACTTTC; CDR3aa: CASGPNSGANVLTF
len: 15; v_gene: TRBV5-6; j_gene: TRBJ1-6; d_gene: TRBD1; abundance: -; CDR3nt: TGTGCCAGCAGCATCAGGACAGGGATTAATTCACCCCTCCACTTT; CDR3aa: CASSIRTGINSPLHF
len: 15; v_gene: TRBV12-5; j_gene: TRBJ2-2; d_gene: TRBD1; abundance: -; CDR3nt: TGTGCTAGTGTCCACGGACAGGGGGCCACCGGGGAGCTGTTTTTT; CDR3aa: CASVHGQGATGELFF
len: 15; v_gene: TRBV4-3; j_gene: TRBJ2-5; d_gene: -; abundance: -; CDR3nt: TGCGCCAGCAGCCAGATCGTGGGGACACAAGAGACCCAGTACTTC; CDR3aa: CASSQIVGTQETQYF
len: 12; v_gene: TRBV27; j_gene: TRBJ1-2; d_gene: TRBD1; abundance: -; CDR3nt: TGTGCCAGCAAACAGGGGGCTCTTAGCTACACCTTC; CDR3aa: CASKQGALSYTF
len: 14; v_gene: TRBV15; j_gene: TRBJ1-1; d_gene: -; abundance: medium-sized; CDR3nt: TGTGCCACCAGCAGCAACAAGGGGGACACTGAAGCTTTCTTT; CDR3aa: CATSSNKGDTEAFF
len: 16; v_gene: TRBV7-3; j_gene: TRBJ2-1; d_gene: TRBD1; abundance: -; CDR3nt: TGTGCCAGCAGCTCGACCGGGACAGGGAGGAGGGATGAGCAGTTCTTC; CDR3aa: CASSSTGTGRRDEQFF
len: 13; v_gene: TRBV7-9; j_gene: TRBJ2-7; d_gene: -; abundance: -; CDR3nt: TGTGCCAGCAGCCCAGCCGGGACACCCGAGCAGTACTTC; CDR3aa: CASSPAGTPEQYF
len: 15; v_gene: TRBV19; j_gene: TRBJ2-7; d_gene: -; abundance: -; CDR3nt: TGTGCCAGTACAGATCGGGGCAGGGGCTCCTACGAGCAGTACTTC; CDR3aa: CASTDRGRGSYEQYF
len: 13; v_gene: TRBV7-2; j_gene: TRBJ2-1; d_gene: -; abundance: -; CDR3nt: TGTGCCAGCAGCTTAGACACCGACAATGAGCAGTTCTTC; CDR3aa: CASSLDTDNEQFF
len: 13; v_gene: TRBV9; j_gene: TRBJ2-5; d_gene: -; abundance: -; CDR3nt: TGTGCCAGCAGCACAGGATTCAGGGAGACCCAGTACTTC; CDR3aa: CASSTGFRETQYF
len: 15; v_gene: TRBV30; j_gene: TRBJ1-3; d_gene: -; abundance: -; CDR3nt: TGTGCCTGGAGTGTACAAAGGGGGTCTGGAAACACCATATATTTT; CDR3aa: CAWSVQRGSGNTIYF
len: 15; v_gene: TRBV6-6; j_gene: TRBJ2-7; d_gene: -; abundance: -; CDR3nt: TGTGCCAGCAGTTACTCAACTGCGAGCTCCTACGAGCAGTACTTC; CDR3aa: CASSYSTASSYEQYF
len: 15; v_gene: TRBV3-1/TRBV3-2; j_gene: TRBJ2-3; d_gene: TRBD1; abundance: -; CDR3nt: TGTGCCAGCACCCAAGGGACAGCTCGCACAGATACGCAGTATTTT; CDR3aa: CASTQGTARTDTQYF
len: 14; v_gene: TRBV7-9; j_gene: TRBJ2-5; d_gene: -; abundance: -; CDR3nt: TGTGCCAGCACCCCAGGGGGGCAGGCAGAGACCCAGTACTTC; CDR3aa: CASTPGGQAETQYF
len: 14; v_gene: TRBV3-1/TRBV3-2; j_gene: TRBJ1-3; d_gene: -; abundance: -; CDR3nt: TGTGCCAGCAGCCAAGGCGCCTCTGGAAACACCATATATTTT; CDR3aa: CASSQGASGNTIYF
len: 16; v_gene: TRBV19; j_gene: TRBJ2-7; d_gene: TRBD1; abundance: -; CDR3nt: TGTGCCAGTAGAGGTGACGTAGGACAGGGCTCCCTCGAGCAGTACTTC; CDR3aa: CASRGDVGQGSLEQYF
len: 16; v_gene: TRBV7-9; j_gene: TRBJ2-3; d_gene: -; abundance: -; CDR3nt: TGTGCCAGCAGCTTAGGACCGGGACTCCACACAGATACGCAGTATTTT; CDR3aa: CASSLGPGLHTDTQYF
len: 14; v_gene: TRBV3-1/TRBV3-2; j_gene: TRBJ1-1; d_gene: -; abundance: few; CDR3nt: TGTGCCAGCAGCGGAAGCGGACAGCGGTCTGAAGCTTTCTTT; CDR3aa: CASSGSGQRSEAFF
len: 15; v_gene: TRBV5-1; j_gene: TRBJ2-1; d_gene: TRBD2; abundance: -; CDR3nt: TGCGCCAGCAGCATGGGGGGAGGGCCTTACAATGAGCAGTTCTTC; CDR3aa: CASSMGGGPYNEQFF
len: 15; v_gene: TRBV6-6; j_gene: TRBJ2-1; d_gene: -; abundance: -; CDR3nt: TGTGCCAGCAGCCAAGGCCGGGGGGCCAGCAATGAGCAGTTCTTC; CDR3aa: CASSQGRGASNEQFF